The 6 T cell receptor beta chains in this list originate from one sample, sequenced in a study of shared clonotypes between healthy human individuals. Libraries were prepared by immunoSEQ multiplex PCR; TCRdb keeps only in-frame clonotypes and omits some of them. The sample records 550,000 to 800,000 clones, about 90% being singletons. Source material: memory CD8+ T cells from PBMCs. The subset denotes: CD45RO+ cells pooled with CCR7-negative TemRA cells. Receptors originate from a man younger than 35 in good health. Some clones in this sample may be carry-over from other donors' samples.

Notes on this clone: This sample also contains other DNA sequences that code for the same CDR3. This chain links TRBV4-1 with TRBJ2-7; D unresolved. The V gene's germline CDR1 is MGHRA and CDR2 YSYEKL. V was clipped by 3 bases and J by 2 bases, with 8 bases between them. This CDR3 is 13 amino acids long. The CDR3 reads CASSQVPPYEQYF. In DNA, the CDR3 is TGCGCCAGCAGCCAGGTCCCCCCCTACGAGCAGTACTTC.

The genes are TRBV6-6 and TRBJ1-3; D unresolved. Between the trimmed V and J ends, which lost 0 bases and 5 bases, there was a span of 5 bases. The CDR3 loop spans 13 amino acids. Germline-derived CDR1 and CDR2 are MNHNY and SVGAGI (reference sequence). As DNA, the CDR3 is TGTGCCAGCAGTTACTCCCCGAGAAACACCATATATTTT. This translates into CASSYSPRNTIYF.

This sequence joins TRBV2 and TRBJ1-1, with D perhaps TRBD1 (6 bases). From germline, CDR1 is SNHLY and CDR2 FYNNEI. Trimming pared 5 bases from V and 1 base from J, leaving 17 bases between. This CDR3 has 16 amino acids. The CDR3 loop is CASSRRQETTNTEAFF. The CDR3 bases are TGTGCCAGCAGTAGAAGACAGGAAACGACGAACACTGAAGCTTTCTTT.

This sequence joins TRBV9 and TRBJ2-2, with 12 bases identical to TRBD1. The CDR3 extends over 16 amino acids. Germline values: CDR1 SGDLS, CDR2 YYNGEE. Germline trimming cut 0 bases from V and 7 bases from J; bases unmatched to any gene: 4. CDR3: CASSVDGTGGNGELFF. The CDR3 nucleotides are TGTGCCAGCAGCGTAGATGGGACAGGGGGCAACGGGGAGCTGTTTTTT.

V and J are TRBV9 and TRBJ2-7; D is undetermined. This CDR3 region has 15 residues. V was clipped by 4 bases and J by 2 bases, with 16 bases between them. Germline loops: CDR1 SGDLS, CDR2 YYNGEE. The CDR3 DNA reads as TGTGCCAGCAGCCCCGCCGCGAGCGCTACCTACGAGCAGTACTTC. This translates into CASSPAASATYEQYF.

The chain has TRBV5-1 and TRBJ2-7; TRBD1 matches at 8 bases. Losses at the gene ends were 4 bases for V and 3 bases for J; bases not matched to a gene: 6. This CDR3 spans 14 amino acids. CDR1 and CDR2 from the germline V gene are SGHRS and YFSETQ. The CDR3 DNA reads as TGCGCCAGCAGCATAGGGACAGGAGACTACGAGCAGTACTTC. This translates into CASSIGTGDYEQYF.